This TCR beta chain was sequenced for a study of T cell responses to AZD1222 COVID-19 vaccine. Study-wide findings and caveats: The study found Spike-specific TCR breadth and depth rose after two AZD1222 doses. Only a handful of AZD1222 recipients, more than five in all, had baseline seropositivity. Spike as a whole was targeted by vaccine-associated CD4 TCRs, dominant at 160-218 and 743-854. The sample set comprised mostly white British donors with more females, and clonal diversity was possibly underestimated.

Turning to this clone: The antigen is unknown.

Assay used: immunoSEQ multiplex PCR; TCRdb lists only in-frame clones, some missing. Among more than 120,000 clones listed, approximately 89% were seen once. There are 16 residues in the CDR3. Trimming pared 2 bases from V and 4 bases from J, leaving 15 bases between. Germline-derived CDR1 and CDR2 are SGHVS and FNYEAQ. The chain couples TRBV7-6 to TRBJ2-1; D unresolved. The sequencing used peripheral blood, collected 28 days after the second AZD1222 dose. This sequence originates from an adult who received the AZD1222 COVID-19 vaccine. For the CDR3, the DNA is TGTGCCAGCAGCTTAAACCCGCTGCTGTCATACAATGAGCAGTTCTTC. Its protein product is CASSLNPLLSYNEQFF.